These 8 T cell receptor beta chains came from one sample sequenced in a study of blood T cell repertoires in COVID-19. This table comes from immunoSEQ multiplex PCR, and its TCRdb copy is limited to in-frame clones, with some not included. The table lists 400,000 to 450,000 clones, approximately 90% of them singletons. Sample: peripheral blood. The receptors derive from a man aged 18 to 29 with COVID-19, enrolled during active disease.

CDR3: CASSSTLGGGGGYEQYF. The CDR3 coding sequence is TGTGCCAGCAGCTCTACCCTTGGGGGCGGCGGCGGCTACGAGCAGTACTTC. The chain is built from TRBV11-2 and TRBJ2-7; D might be TRBD1 (6 bases). The CDR3 is 17 amino acids. Between the trimmed V and J ends, which lost 4 bases and 3 bases, there was a span of 22 bases. The germline gives CDR1 SGHAT, CDR2 FQNNGV.

The rearrangement uses TRBV21-1 and TRBJ1-2. TRBV21-1 is given as a pseudogene. This CDR3 is built from 12 residues. CDR3 residues: CASSKDFLGYTF. The CDR3 DNA follows: TGTGCCAGCAGCAAAGACTTCCTTGGCTACACCTTC.

The table lists this clone with a few counts. Other DNA sequences in the same sample also yield this CDR3. This chain connects TRBV5-1 to TRBJ1-2, with 9 bases fitting TRBD1. CDR3 size: 14 residues. V was pared by 0 bases and J by 7 bases, with 4 bases of the junction left unmatched. Per germline, CDR1 SGHRS and CDR2 YFSETQ. The CDR3 DNA sequence: TGCGCCAGCAGCTTGGCGGGACAGGGTAGTGGCTACACCTTC. It encodes CASSLAGQGSGYTF. The entire variable domain, with the rest obtained from reference TRBV5-1 and TRBJ1-2, is as follows: KAGVTQTPRYLIKTRGQQVTLSCSPISGHRSVSWYQQTPGQGLQFLFEYFSETQRNKGNFPGRFSGRQFSNSRSEMNVSTLELGDSALYLCASSLAGQGSGYTFGSGTRLTVV.

The chain uses TRBV2 and TRBJ1-5; 11 bases fit TRBD1. This CDR3 has 18 residues. The V gene end was trimmed by 5 bases and the J gene end by 2 bases; junction bases not matched to a gene: 11. The germline V gene has CDR1 SNHLY and CDR2 FYNNEI. CDR3 bases: TGTGCCAGCAGTACCGGGACAGGGGGGATTGATGGCAATCAGCCCCAGCATTTT. Translated, it gives CASSTGTGGIDGNQPQHF.

The rearrangement joins TRBV30 to TRBJ1-1, with D hard to call. With 4 bases removed from V and 6 bases from J, the gap between germline ends came to 15 bases. The germline V gene has CDR1 GTSNPN and CDR2 SVGIG (reference sequence). The CDR3 has 13 residues. CDR3 in DNA: TGTGCCTGGATTCGGGCGGCGGGCGCTGAAGCTTTCTTT. Encoded protein: CAWIRAAGAEAFF.

This chain connects TRBV5-1 to TRBJ2-7; 9 nucleotides match TRBD1. The CDR3 loop spans 14 amino acids. Germline values: CDR1 SGHRS, CDR2 YFSETQ. V gave up 4 bases and J gave up 2 bases; unmatched junction bases: 4. Here the CDR3 reads CASSGTGGTYEQYF. The DNA of the CDR3 is TGCGCCAGCAGCGGCACAGGGGGCACCTACGAGCAGTACTTC.

CDR3 residues: CSVSYLTSGRKNEQYF. DNA for the CDR3: TGCAGCGTTTCTTACCTGACTAGCGGGAGAAAAAACGAGCAGTACTTC. The V and J genes are TRBV29-1 and TRBJ2-7; 12 bases match TRBD2. V trimming: 5 bases; J trimming: 5 bases; junction bases outside the gene matches: 13. The germline gives CDR1 SQVTM, CDR2 ANQGSEA. This CDR3 is 16 amino acids long.

The CDR3 protein is CASSGTGQGVSGANVLTF. The DNA for the CDR3 is TGTGCCAGCAGCGGGACAGGACAGGGGGTTTCTGGGGCCAACGTCCTGACTTTC. V and J are TRBV7-9 and TRBJ2-6, with 10 positions matching TRBD1. Germline lookup yields CDR1 SEHNR and CDR2 FQNEAQ (reference sequence). The CDR3 runs to 18 residues. After removal of 5 bases from V and 1 base from J, the junction contained 8 bases not matched to a gene.